This TCR beta chain was captured by sequencing in a study of blood T cell repertoires in COVID-19. Germline V CDR1 and CDR2: MDHEN, SYDVKM. The trim removed 3 bases at V and 0 bases at J, leaving 5 bases unmatched. The length of the CDR3 is 16 residues. Here immunoSEQ multiplex PCR was the method, and the copy in TCRdb shows in-frame clones only, minus some. This sample has roughly 250,000 clones, with approximately 83% found just once. The origin of this receptor is a woman aged 25 to 39 who had recovered from COVID-19. The rearrangement uses TRBV28 and TRBJ1-2; 9 positions agree with TRBD1. The sample comprised PBMCs or T cells enriched from blood (not recorded which). For the CDR3, the DNA is TGTGCCAGCAGTTTTACAGGGGGCAATCCTAACTATGGCTACACCTTC. Its protein is CASSFTGGNPNYGYTF.